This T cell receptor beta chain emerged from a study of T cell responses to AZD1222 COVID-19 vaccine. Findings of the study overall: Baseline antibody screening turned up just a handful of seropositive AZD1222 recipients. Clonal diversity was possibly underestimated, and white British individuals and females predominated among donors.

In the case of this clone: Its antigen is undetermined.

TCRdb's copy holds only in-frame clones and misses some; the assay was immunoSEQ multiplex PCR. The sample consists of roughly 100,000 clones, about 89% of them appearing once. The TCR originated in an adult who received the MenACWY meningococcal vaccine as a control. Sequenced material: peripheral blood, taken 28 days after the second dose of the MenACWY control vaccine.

CDR3 in amino acids: CASSQDFAYRDSGFGNTIYF. The CDR3 DNA reads as TGCGCCAGCAGCCAAGATTTCGCTTATCGGGATTCGGGTTTTGGAAACACCATATATTTT. The gene calls are TRBV4-3 and TRBJ1-3, with D uncertain. Germline V gene sequence: CDR1 LGHNA, CDR2 YSLEER. CDR3 size: 20 residues. V was cut by 0 bases and J by 3 bases, with 24 bases left in between.